The rows below give T cell receptor beta chains drawn from one sample of a study of T cell responses to AZD1222 COVID-19 vaccine. The data were produced by immunoSEQ multiplex PCR, yet TCRdb's version contains in-frame clones alone and is incomplete. This sample carries fewer than 110,000 clones, about nine tenths of them seen once, and the ten largest clones take 1% to 1.5%. This sample comprised peripheral blood, obtained on day 0 of AZD1222 vaccination. The source is an adult in good health. CDR3s include the opening cysteine and the closing phenylalanine or tryptophan. Fields, in order: V gene, clone size, J gene, D gene, CDR3 DNA, CDR3 protein. D genes are given only for firm matches. Size is stated for part of the rows, as once, few or many counts, or as a class when the clone is expanded.

v_gene: TRBV19; abundance: -; j_gene: TRBJ2-7; d_gene: TRBD1; CDR3nt: TGTGCCAGTAATCCGGGACAGGGATTTTACGAGCAGTACTTC; CDR3aa: CASNPGQGFYEQYF
v_gene: TRBV4-1; abundance: -; j_gene: TRBJ2-1; d_gene: -; CDR3nt: TGCGCCAGCAGCCAAGCGGGCGGGCGAAGCAATGAGCAGTTCTTC; CDR3aa: CASSQAGGRSNEQFF
v_gene: TRBV7-9; abundance: -; j_gene: TRBJ2-7; d_gene: -; CDR3nt: TGTGCCAGCAGCTCTTTCGGGGACCACGAGCAGTACTTC; CDR3aa: CASSSFGDHEQYF
v_gene: TRBV9; abundance: -; j_gene: TRBJ2-3; d_gene: TRBD2; CDR3nt: TGTGCCAGCAGCGTATTAACTAGCGGAACGACAGATACGCAGTATTTT; CDR3aa: CASSVLTSGTTDTQYF
v_gene: TRBV27; abundance: -; j_gene: TRBJ1-1; d_gene: -; CDR3nt: TGTGCCAGCAGTCGCGACTGGGGCACTGAAGCTTTCTTT; CDR3aa: CASSRDWGTEAFF
v_gene: TRBV19; abundance: -; j_gene: TRBJ2-3; d_gene: -; CDR3nt: TGTGCCAGTAGTATTCAGGGGCCTTCAGATACGCAGTATTTT; CDR3aa: CASSIQGPSDTQYF
v_gene: TRBV9; abundance: -; j_gene: TRBJ1-1; d_gene: -; CDR3nt: TGTGCCAGCAGCCTTCATCCGGGACAAACTGAAGCTTTCTTT; CDR3aa: CASSLHPGQTEAFF
v_gene: TRBV18; abundance: -; j_gene: TRBJ1-3; d_gene: -; CDR3nt: TGTGCCAGCTCACCTCAGGCGCCGAGCTCTGGAAACACCATATATTTT; CDR3aa: CASSPQAPSSGNTIYF
v_gene: TRBV5-1; abundance: -; j_gene: TRBJ2-6; d_gene: -; CDR3nt: TGCGCCAGCAGCTTTATCCAGGGTACTGGGGCCAACGTCCTGACTTTC; CDR3aa: CASSFIQGTGANVLTF
v_gene: TRBV7-8; abundance: once; j_gene: TRBJ2-2; d_gene: -; CDR3nt: TGTGCCAGCAGCTGGCCCCTGAGGGGGAGGAACACCGGGGAGCTGTTTTTT; CDR3aa: CASSWPLRGRNTGELFF
v_gene: TRBV3-1/TRBV3-2; abundance: -; j_gene: TRBJ2-1; d_gene: TRBD1; CDR3nt: TGTGCCAGCAGCCAAGCTGCGCAGGCAGGGGGCTTCTACAATGAGCAGTTCTTC; CDR3aa: CASSQAAQAGGFYNEQFF
v_gene: TRBV28; abundance: -; j_gene: TRBJ1-1; d_gene: -; CDR3nt: TGTGCCAGCAGTTTCTCACTGGGAACTGAAGCTTTCTTT; CDR3aa: CASSFSLGTEAFF
v_gene: TRBV6-6; abundance: -; j_gene: TRBJ1-1; d_gene: -; CDR3nt: TGTGCCAGCTCTTCAGGGGAGAACACTGAAGCTTTCTTT; CDR3aa: CASSSGENTEAFF
v_gene: TRBV11-2; abundance: few; j_gene: TRBJ1-1; d_gene: -; CDR3nt: TGTGCCAGCAGCTTATTTGTAACGACTGAAGCTTTCTTT; CDR3aa: CASSLFVTTEAFF
v_gene: TRBV5-6; abundance: few; j_gene: TRBJ2-3; d_gene: -; CDR3nt: TGTGCCAGCAGCTATTCCACAGATACGCAGTATTTT; CDR3aa: CASSYSTDTQYF
v_gene: TRBV6-2/TRBV6-3; abundance: -; j_gene: TRBJ2-1; d_gene: -; CDR3nt: TGTGCCAGCAGTACCGTCCGGTGGGATGAGCAGTTCTTC; CDR3aa: CASSTVRWDEQFF
v_gene: TRBV6-5; abundance: -; j_gene: TRBJ2-7; d_gene: TRBD2; CDR3nt: TGTGCCAGCAGTTTTAGCGGGGGGGTTTACGAGCAGTACTTC; CDR3aa: CASSFSGGVYEQYF
v_gene: TRBV27; abundance: -; j_gene: TRBJ2-7; d_gene: TRBD1; CDR3nt: TGTGCCAGCAGGGACAGGAACTACGAGCAGTACTTC; CDR3aa: CASRDRNYEQYF
v_gene: TRBV4-1; abundance: -; j_gene: TRBJ1-5; d_gene: -; CDR3nt: TGCGCCAGCAGCCACCTTCCGACAGAGAACAATCAGCCCCAGCATTTT; CDR3aa: CASSHLPTENNQPQHF
v_gene: TRBV7-2; abundance: -; j_gene: TRBJ1-1; d_gene: -; CDR3nt: TGTGCCAGCAGCTTAGAGGTGAACACTGAAGCTTTCTTT; CDR3aa: CASSLEVNTEAFF
v_gene: TRBV5-5; abundance: -; j_gene: TRBJ2-1; d_gene: -; CDR3nt: TGTGCCAGCACCCATATTGATAGGCCTAATGAGCAGTTCTTC; CDR3aa: CASTHIDRPNEQFF
v_gene: TRBV11-2; abundance: -; j_gene: TRBJ2-3; d_gene: -; CDR3nt: TGTGCCAGCAGCTTAGACCCGGGCGATACGCAGTATTTT; CDR3aa: CASSLDPGDTQYF
v_gene: TRBV6-1; abundance: -; j_gene: TRBJ1-2; d_gene: -; CDR3nt: TGTGCCAGCACCGAACCTCGGACGGTGAACTATGGCTACACCTTC; CDR3aa: CASTEPRTVNYGYTF
v_gene: TRBV19; abundance: -; j_gene: TRBJ1-2; d_gene: -; CDR3nt: TGTGCCAGTAGTTCAAATTGGGGGGCCAACGGTCCAAGTGGTGGCTACACCTTC; CDR3aa: CASSSNWGANGPSGGYTF
v_gene: TRBV2; abundance: -; j_gene: TRBJ1-1; d_gene: -; CDR3nt: TGTGCCAGCAGTGGGACAGCGAACACTGAAGCTTTCTTT; CDR3aa: CASSGTANTEAFF
v_gene: TRBV5-1; abundance: -; j_gene: TRBJ2-2; d_gene: -; CDR3nt: TGCGCCAGCAGCCTGGCCCAAGGTGGCGGAGACACCGGGGAGCTGTTTTTT; CDR3aa: CASSLAQGGGDTGELFF
v_gene: TRBV7-9; abundance: -; j_gene: TRBJ2-2; d_gene: TRBD1; CDR3nt: TGTGCCAGCAGCTTAGTCAGGGGGCTCACCGGGGAGCTGTTTTTT; CDR3aa: CASSLVRGLTGELFF
v_gene: TRBV6-5; abundance: -; j_gene: TRBJ2-1; d_gene: -; CDR3nt: TGTGCCAGCAGTCCAGGGGGGTCCTACAATGAGCAGTTCTTC; CDR3aa: CASSPGGSYNEQFF
v_gene: TRBV5-6; abundance: -; j_gene: TRBJ1-1; d_gene: -; CDR3nt: TGTGCCAGCAGCTTGGCAGGGACGATCGCTGAAGCTTTCTTT; CDR3aa: CASSLAGTIAEAFF
v_gene: TRBV15; abundance: few; j_gene: TRBJ2-7; d_gene: -; CDR3nt: TGTGCCACCAGCGGAGAGTCTCGCGGGACAGATTTTTCCTACGAGCAGTACTTC; CDR3aa: CATSGESRGTDFSYEQYF
v_gene: TRBV6-1; abundance: -; j_gene: TRBJ2-1; d_gene: -; CDR3nt: TGTGCCAGCAGTGATACCTCCAACAATGAGCAGTTCTTC; CDR3aa: CASSDTSNNEQFF
v_gene: TRBV30; abundance: -; j_gene: TRBJ1-2; d_gene: -; CDR3nt: TGTGCCTGGAGTGTAGGGGGGTATGGCTACACCTTC; CDR3aa: CAWSVGGYGYTF
v_gene: TRBV19; abundance: -; j_gene: TRBJ2-3; d_gene: -; CDR3nt: TGTGCCAGTTCAAACGTCTCACGAAGTTTTCTCTGGGATACGCAGTATTTT; CDR3aa: CASSNVSRSFLWDTQYF
v_gene: TRBV27; abundance: -; j_gene: TRBJ2-7; d_gene: -; CDR3nt: TGTGCCAGCAGTTTATTCTCGACTATGGCCGAGCAGTACTTC; CDR3aa: CASSLFSTMAEQYF
v_gene: TRBV7-3; abundance: -; j_gene: TRBJ1-5; d_gene: -; CDR3nt: TGTGCCAGCAGCTTAGGGCGCAATCAGCCCCAGCATTTT; CDR3aa: CASSLGRNQPQHF
v_gene: TRBV5-5; abundance: -; j_gene: TRBJ2-2; d_gene: -; CDR3nt: TGTGCCAGCAGACTGGACTTAACCGGGGAGCTGTTTTTT; CDR3aa: CASRLDLTGELFF
v_gene: TRBV2; abundance: -; j_gene: TRBJ1-2; d_gene: -; CDR3nt: TGTGCCAGCAGTGAAGCGCTTACACGTACCATCTATGGCTACACCTTC; CDR3aa: CASSEALTRTIYGYTF
v_gene: TRBV12-3/TRBV12-4; abundance: once; j_gene: TRBJ1-2; d_gene: -; CDR3nt: TGTGCCAGCAGTCCGACACCTTATGGCTACACCTTC; CDR3aa: CASSPTPYGYTF
v_gene: TRBV13; abundance: -; j_gene: TRBJ2-1; d_gene: -; CDR3nt: TGTGCCAGCAGGGAGCAGGGTCCCGGGGGTAGCAATGAGCAGTTCTTC; CDR3aa: CASREQGPGGSNEQFF
v_gene: TRBV2; abundance: -; j_gene: TRBJ1-5; d_gene: TRBD1; CDR3nt: TGTGCCAGCAGTGGGGAACAGGGGGTCGGGCAGCCCCAGCATTTT; CDR3aa: CASSGEQGVGQPQHF
v_gene: TRBV2; abundance: -; j_gene: TRBJ1-4; d_gene: -; CDR3nt: TGTGCCAGCATTCAACAGGTTGCTAATGAAAAACTGTTTTTT; CDR3aa: CASIQQVANEKLFF